This T cell receptor (beta chain) emerged from a study of T cell responses to AZD1222 COVID-19 vaccine. V shed 7 bases and J shed 5 bases, with 17 bases lying between them. CDR1 is MNHEY, CDR2 SMNVEV, per germline (reference sequence). This CDR3 spans 14 amino acids. The method was immunoSEQ multiplex PCR; TCRdb's version includes in-frame clones alone and lacks a portion of them. Of more than 60,000 clones listed, 85% are singletons. V gene TRBV27 combines with J gene TRBJ2-5; D possibly corresponds to TRBD2 (7 bases). The receptor comes from an adult in good health. The sample in question was peripheral blood, obtained on day 0 of AZD1222 vaccination. CDR3 bases: TGTGCCAGCACCTCGAGGGGGGGGCGGGAGACCCAGTACTTC. As protein: CASTSRGGRETQYF.